This TCR beta chain emerged from a study of cytomegalovirus exposure and HLA in healthy donors. Study outcomes and limitations: Researchers counted 164 TCR beta chains as cytomegalovirus-associated. A classifier reportedly called cytomegalovirus status with high sensitivity and specificity.

The CDR3 runs 16 residues. The germline V gene encodes CDR1 MNHEY and CDR2 SVGAGI. After removal of 0 bases from V and 3 bases from J, the junction contained 5 bases not matched to a gene. Only in-frame clones appear in the TCRdb table, and some are missing; sequencing was by immunoSEQ multiplex PCR. Among approximately 160,000 clones listed, about 90% were seen once. This clone was counted between two and nine times. Its matching antigen is unknown. The receptor was derived from a woman aged 18-29 years in good health and CMV-seropositive. The gene calls are TRBV6-5 and TRBJ1-2; 9 bases match TRBD1. Sequenced: PBMCs. The CDR3 DNA reads as TGTGCCAGCAGTTACTCGAGACAGGGGGATGACTATGGCTACACCTTC. Residues: CASSYSRQGDDYGYTF.